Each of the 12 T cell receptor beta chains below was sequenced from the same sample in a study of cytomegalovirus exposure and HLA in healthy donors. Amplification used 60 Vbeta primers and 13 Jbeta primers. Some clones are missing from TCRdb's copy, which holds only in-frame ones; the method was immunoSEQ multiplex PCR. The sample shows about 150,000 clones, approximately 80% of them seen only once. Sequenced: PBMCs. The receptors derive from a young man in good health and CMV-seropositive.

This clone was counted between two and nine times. The CDR3 is CASSQDLGTLPAEQYF. The CDR3, as DNA: TGCGCCAGCAGCCAAGATTTGGGGACACTTCCGGCCGAGCAGTACTTC. This sequence joins TRBV4-1 and TRBJ2-7, with D perhaps matching TRBD1 (6 bases). V lost 0 bases, J lost 6 bases, and 18 bases lay in between. Germline CDR1 and CDR2: MGHRA and YSYEKL. There are 16 residues in the CDR3.

The CDR3 DNA sequence: TGTGCCAGCAGTTTAAATTCATGGGGGGGCCCGAACACCGGGGAGCTGTTTTTT. It specifies CASSLNSWGGPNTGELFF. The rearrangement links TRBV28 to TRBJ2-2, with TRBD2 as a possible D gene (7 bases). V shed 2 bases and J shed 0 bases, with 16 bases lying between them. CDR3 size: 18 residues. Germline-derived CDR1 and CDR2 are MDHEN and SYDVKM.

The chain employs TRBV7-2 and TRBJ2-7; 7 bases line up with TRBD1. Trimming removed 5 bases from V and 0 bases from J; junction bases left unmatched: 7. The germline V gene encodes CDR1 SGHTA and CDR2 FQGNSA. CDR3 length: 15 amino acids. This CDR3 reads CASSGLTGSSYEQYF. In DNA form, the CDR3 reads TGTGCCAGCAGCGGGTTGACAGGGTCCTCCTACGAGCAGTACTTC.

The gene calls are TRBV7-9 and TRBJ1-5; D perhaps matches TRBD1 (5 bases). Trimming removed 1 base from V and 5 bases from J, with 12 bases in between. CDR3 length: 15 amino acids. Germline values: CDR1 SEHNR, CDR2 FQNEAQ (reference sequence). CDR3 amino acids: CASSLVSGGDQPQHF. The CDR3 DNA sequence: TGTGCCAGCAGCTTAGTTTCCGGGGGGGATCAGCCCCAGCATTTT. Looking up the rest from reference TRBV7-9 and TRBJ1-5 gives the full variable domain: DTGVSQNPRHKITKRGQNVTFRCDPISEHNRLYWYRQTLGQGPEFLTYFQNEAQLEKSRLLSDRFSAERPKGSFSTLEIQRTEQGDSAMYLCASSLVSGGDQPQHFGDGTRLSIL.

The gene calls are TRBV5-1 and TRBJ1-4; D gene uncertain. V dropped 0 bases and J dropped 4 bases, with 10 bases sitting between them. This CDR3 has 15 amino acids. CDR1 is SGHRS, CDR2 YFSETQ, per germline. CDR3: CASSLGGNDNEKLFF. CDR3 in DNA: TGCGCCAGCAGCTTGGGAGGGAACGATAATGAAAAACTGTTTTTT.

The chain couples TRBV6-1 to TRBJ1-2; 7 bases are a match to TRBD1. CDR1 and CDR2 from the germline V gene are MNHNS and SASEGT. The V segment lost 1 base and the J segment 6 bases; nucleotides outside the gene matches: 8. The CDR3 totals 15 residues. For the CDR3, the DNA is TGTGCCAGCAGTGAAGATCGGAGGGGGCGCAATGGCTACACCTTC. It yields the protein CASSEDRRGRNGYTF.

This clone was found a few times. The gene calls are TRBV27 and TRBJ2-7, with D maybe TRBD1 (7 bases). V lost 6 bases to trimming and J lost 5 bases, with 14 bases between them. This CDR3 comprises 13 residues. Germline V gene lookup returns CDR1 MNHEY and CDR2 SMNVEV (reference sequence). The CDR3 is CASSNDREDEQYF. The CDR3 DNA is TGTGCCAGCAGCAATGACAGGGAGGACGAGCAGTACTTC.

The CDR3 region has the DNA TGTGCCGGTGCGGACAGGAGAAACAATGAGCAGTTCTTC. This translates into CAGADRRNNEQFF. The chain uses TRBV6-1 and TRBJ2-1; TRBD1 aligns across 7 bases. Germline CDR1 reads MNHNS; CDR2 reads SASEGT. J gave up 5 bases and V 11 bases, and 9 bases lay outside the gene matches. The CDR3 covers 13 residues.

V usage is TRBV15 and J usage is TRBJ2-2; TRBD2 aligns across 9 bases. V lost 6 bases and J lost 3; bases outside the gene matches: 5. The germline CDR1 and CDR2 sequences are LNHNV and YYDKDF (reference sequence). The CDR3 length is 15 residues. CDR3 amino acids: CATRAGGGDTGELFF. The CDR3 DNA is TGTGCCACCAGGGCGGGGGGGGGAGACACCGGGGAGCTGTTTTTT. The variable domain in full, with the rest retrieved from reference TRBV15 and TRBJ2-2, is DAMVIQNPRYQVTQFGKPVTLSCSQTLNHNVMYWYQQKSSQAPKLLFHYYDKDFNNEADTPDNFQSRRPNTSFCFLDIRSPGLGDTAMYLCATRAGGGDTGELFFGEGSRLTVL.

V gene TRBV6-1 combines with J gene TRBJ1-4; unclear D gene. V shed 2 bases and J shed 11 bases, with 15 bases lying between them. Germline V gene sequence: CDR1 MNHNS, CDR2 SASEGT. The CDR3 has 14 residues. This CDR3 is CASSEPESMGKLFF. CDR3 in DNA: TGTGCCAGCAGTGAACCCGAGTCAATGGGCAAACTGTTTTTT.

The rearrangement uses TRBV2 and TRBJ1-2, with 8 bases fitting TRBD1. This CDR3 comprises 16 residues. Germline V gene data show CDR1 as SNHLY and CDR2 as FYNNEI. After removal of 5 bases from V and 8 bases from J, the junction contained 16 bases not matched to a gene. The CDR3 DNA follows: TGTGCCAGCAGTTTTGGGACCAGACAGGGGTCGGTGGGCTACACCTTC. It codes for CASSFGTRQGSVGYTF.

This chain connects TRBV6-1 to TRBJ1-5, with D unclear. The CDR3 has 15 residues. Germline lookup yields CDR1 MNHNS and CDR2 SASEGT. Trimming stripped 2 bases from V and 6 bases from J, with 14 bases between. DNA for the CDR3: TGTGCCAGCAGTGAACAGGAAATCGCGAGTCAGCCCCAGCATTTT. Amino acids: CASSEQEIASQPQHF.